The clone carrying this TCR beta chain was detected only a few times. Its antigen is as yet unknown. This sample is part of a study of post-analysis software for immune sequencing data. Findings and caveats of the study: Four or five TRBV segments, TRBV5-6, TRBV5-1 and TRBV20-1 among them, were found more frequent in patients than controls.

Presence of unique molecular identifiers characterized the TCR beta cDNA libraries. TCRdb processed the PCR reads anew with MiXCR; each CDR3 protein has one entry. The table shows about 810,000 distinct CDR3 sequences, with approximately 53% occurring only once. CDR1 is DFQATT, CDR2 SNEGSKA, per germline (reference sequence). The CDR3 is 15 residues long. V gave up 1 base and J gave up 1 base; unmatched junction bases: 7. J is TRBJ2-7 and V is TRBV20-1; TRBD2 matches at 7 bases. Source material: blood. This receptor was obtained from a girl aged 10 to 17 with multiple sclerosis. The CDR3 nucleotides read TGCAGTGCTAGAGGGGGTAGCGGGTTTTCCTACGAGCAGTACTTC. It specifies CSARGGSGFSYEQYF.